This T cell receptor beta chain was found in a study of molecular identifiers for immune sequencing clone quantification. TCRdb reprocessed the PCR reads with MiXCR, giving one entry per CDR3 protein. Among 100,000 or so distinct CDR3 sequences listed, around 20% were seen once. This clonotype showed up just once. Given a much more abundant clone one base away, this may be a read error. The sequencing input was naive CD8+ T cells from blood, with Jurkat cell RNA spiked in. Indicated subset: FACS-sorted CD8+CD4-CCR7+CD45RA+ naive T cells. The origin of this receptor is a human donor in good health. Some libraries in this study had Jurkat cell RNA spiked in.

CDR3 sequence: CAGSRSDGTWELFF. As DNA, the CDR3 is TGTGCCGGCAGCCGTTCCGACGGCACTTGGGAGCTGTTTTTT. The V gene is TRBV7-9, the J gene TRBJ2-2, with unresolved D. Germline CDR1 reads SEHNR; CDR2 reads FQNEAQ (reference sequence). This CDR3 region has 14 residues.